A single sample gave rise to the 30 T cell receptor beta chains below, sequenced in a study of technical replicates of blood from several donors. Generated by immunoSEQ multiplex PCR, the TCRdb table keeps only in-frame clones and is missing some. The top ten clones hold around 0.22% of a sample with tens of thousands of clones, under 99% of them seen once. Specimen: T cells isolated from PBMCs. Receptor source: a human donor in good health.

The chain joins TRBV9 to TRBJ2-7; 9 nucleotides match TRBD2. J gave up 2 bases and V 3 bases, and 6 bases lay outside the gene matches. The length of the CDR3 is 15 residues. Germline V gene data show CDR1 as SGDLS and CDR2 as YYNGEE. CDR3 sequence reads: CASSEGASGTYEQYF. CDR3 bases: TGTGCCAGCAGCGAGGGGGCTAGCGGGACCTACGAGCAGTACTTC.

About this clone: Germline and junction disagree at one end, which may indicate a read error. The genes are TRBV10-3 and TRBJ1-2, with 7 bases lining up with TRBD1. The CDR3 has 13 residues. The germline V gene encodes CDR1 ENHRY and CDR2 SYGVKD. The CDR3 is CAITEDRSEGYTF. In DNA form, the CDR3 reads TGTGCCATCACTGAGGACAGGAGCGAAGGCTACACCTTC.

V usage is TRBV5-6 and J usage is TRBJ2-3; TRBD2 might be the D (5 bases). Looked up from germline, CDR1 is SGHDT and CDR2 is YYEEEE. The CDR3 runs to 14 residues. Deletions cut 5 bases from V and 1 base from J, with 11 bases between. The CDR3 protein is CASRSMRGTDTQYF. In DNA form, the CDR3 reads TGTGCCAGCAGATCGATGCGGGGCACAGATACGCAGTATTTT.

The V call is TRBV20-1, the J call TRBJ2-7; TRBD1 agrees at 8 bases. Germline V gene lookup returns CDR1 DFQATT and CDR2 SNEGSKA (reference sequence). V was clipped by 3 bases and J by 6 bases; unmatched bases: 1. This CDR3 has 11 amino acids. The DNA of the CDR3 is TGCAGTGCTAGGACAGGGGTCGAGCAGTACTTC. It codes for CSARTGVEQYF.

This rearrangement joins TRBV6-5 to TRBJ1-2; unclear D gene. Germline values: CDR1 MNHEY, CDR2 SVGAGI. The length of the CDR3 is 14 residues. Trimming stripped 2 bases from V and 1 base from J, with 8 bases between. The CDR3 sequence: CASSYGRVNYGYTF. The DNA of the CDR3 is TGTGCCAGCAGTTACGGGAGGGTTAACTATGGCTACACCTTC.

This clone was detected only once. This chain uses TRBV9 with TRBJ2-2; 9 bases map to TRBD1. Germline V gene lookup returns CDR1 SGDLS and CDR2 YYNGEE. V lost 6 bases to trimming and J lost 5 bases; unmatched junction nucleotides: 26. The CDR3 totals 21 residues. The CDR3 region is CASTHRGHLNPTSPLTGELFF. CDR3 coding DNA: TGTGCCAGCACGCACAGGGGGCACCTGAATCCGACTAGCCCCTTAACCGGGGAGCTGTTTTTT.

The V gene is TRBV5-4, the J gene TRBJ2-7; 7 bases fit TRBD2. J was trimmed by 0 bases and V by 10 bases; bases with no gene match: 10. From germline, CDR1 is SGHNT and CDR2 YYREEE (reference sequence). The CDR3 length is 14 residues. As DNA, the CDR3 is TGTGCCGGGAGAAGCGGGATCAGCTCCTACGAGCAGTACTTC. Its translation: CAGRSGISSYEQYF. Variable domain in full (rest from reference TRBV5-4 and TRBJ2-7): ETGVTQSPTHLIKTRGQQVTLRCSSQSGHNTVSWYQQALGQGPQFIFQYYREEENGRGNFPPRFSGLQFPNYSSELNVNALELDDSALYLCAGRSGISSYEQYFGPGTRLTVT.

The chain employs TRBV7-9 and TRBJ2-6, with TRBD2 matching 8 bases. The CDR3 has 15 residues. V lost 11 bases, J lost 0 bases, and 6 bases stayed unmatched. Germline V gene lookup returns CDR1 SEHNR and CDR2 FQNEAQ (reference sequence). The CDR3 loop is CAPREGLSGANVLTF. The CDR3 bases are TGTGCCCCTCGGGAGGGACTCTCTGGGGCCAACGTCCTGACTTTC.

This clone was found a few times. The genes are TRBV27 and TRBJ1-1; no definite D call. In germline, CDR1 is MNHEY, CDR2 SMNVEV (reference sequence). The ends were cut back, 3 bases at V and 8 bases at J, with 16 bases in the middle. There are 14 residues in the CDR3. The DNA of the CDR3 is TGTGCCAGCAGTTTCAAAGGGAGGGTATTAGAAGCTTTCTTT. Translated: CASSFKGRVLEAFF.

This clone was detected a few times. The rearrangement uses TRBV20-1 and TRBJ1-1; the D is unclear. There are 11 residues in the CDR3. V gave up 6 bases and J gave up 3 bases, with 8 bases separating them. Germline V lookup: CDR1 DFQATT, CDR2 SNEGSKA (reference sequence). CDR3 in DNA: TGCAGTGCCCCCCTAGACACTGAAGCTTTCTTT. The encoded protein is CSAPLDTEAFF.

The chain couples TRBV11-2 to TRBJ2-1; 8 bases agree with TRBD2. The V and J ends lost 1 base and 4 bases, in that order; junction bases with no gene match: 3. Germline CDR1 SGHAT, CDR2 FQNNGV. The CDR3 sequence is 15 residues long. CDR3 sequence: CASSLGTSGYNEQFF. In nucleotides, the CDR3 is TGTGCCAGCAGCTTAGGAACTAGCGGTTACAATGAGCAGTTCTTC.

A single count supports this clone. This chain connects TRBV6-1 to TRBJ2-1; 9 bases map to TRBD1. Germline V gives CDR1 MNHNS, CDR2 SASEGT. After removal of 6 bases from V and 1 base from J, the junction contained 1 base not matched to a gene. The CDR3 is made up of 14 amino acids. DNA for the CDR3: TGTGCCAGCAGAGGGACAGGGTCCTACAATGAGCAGTTCTTC. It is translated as CASRGTGSYNEQFF.

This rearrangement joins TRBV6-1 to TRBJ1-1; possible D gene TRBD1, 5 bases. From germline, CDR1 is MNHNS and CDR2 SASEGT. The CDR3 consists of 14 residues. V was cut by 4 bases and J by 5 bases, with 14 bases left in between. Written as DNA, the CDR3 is TGTGCCAGCAGTGGGGAGGGGCCAGGGACTGAAGCTTTCTTT. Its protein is CASSGEGPGTEAFF.

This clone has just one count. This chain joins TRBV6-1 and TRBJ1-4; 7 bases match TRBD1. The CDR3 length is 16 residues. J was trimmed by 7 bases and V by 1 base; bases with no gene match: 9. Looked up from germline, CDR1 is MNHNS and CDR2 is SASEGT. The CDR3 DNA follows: TGTGCCAGCAGTGAAGACCTTACAGGGGTGGGTGAAAAACTGTTTTTT. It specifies CASSEDLTGVGEKLFF.

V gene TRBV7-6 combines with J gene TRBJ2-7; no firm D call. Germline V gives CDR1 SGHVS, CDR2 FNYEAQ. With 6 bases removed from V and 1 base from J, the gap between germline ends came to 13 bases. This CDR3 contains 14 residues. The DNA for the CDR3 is TGTGCCAGCAGTGCTGTGGCGGAGTCCTACGAGCAGTACTTC. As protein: CASSAVAESYEQYF.

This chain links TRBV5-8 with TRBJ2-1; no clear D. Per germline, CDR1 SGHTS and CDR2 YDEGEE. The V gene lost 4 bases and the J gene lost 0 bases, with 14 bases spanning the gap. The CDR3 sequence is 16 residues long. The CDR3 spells CASSLSFPASYNEQFF. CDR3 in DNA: TGTGCCAGCAGCCTGAGTTTTCCTGCCTCCTACAATGAGCAGTTCTTC. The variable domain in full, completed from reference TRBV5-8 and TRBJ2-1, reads EAGVTQSPTHLIKTRGQQATLRCSPISGHTSVYWYQQALGLGLQFLLWYDEGEERNRGNFPPRFSGRQFPNYSSELNVNALELEDSALYLCASSLSFPASYNEQFFGPGTRLTVL.

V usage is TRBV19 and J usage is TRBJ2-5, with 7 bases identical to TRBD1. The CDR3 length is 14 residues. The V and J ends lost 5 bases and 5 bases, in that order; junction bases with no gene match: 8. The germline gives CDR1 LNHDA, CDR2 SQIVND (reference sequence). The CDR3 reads CASSEDRELETQYF. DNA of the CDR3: TGTGCCAGTAGTGAAGACAGGGAACTTGAGACCCAGTACTTC.

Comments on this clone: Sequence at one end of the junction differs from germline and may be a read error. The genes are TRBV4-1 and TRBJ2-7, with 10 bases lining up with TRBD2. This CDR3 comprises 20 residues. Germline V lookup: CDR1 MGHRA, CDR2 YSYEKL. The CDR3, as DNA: TGCGCCAGCAGACAAGACCCTCGTAGCGGGAGGCCCTTGATACGCTACGAGCAGTACTTC. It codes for CASRQDPRSGRPLIRYEQYF.

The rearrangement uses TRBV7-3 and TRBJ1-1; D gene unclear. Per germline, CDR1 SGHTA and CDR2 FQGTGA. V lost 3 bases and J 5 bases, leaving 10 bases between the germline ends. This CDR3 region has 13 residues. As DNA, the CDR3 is TGTGCCAGCAGCTTCGCAGGAGGGACTGAAGCTTTCTTT. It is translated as CASSFAGGTEAFF.

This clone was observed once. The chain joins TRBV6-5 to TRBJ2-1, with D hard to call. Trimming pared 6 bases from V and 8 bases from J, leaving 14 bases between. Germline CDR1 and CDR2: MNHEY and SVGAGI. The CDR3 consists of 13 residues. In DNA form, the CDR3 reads TGTGCCAGCAGAGATGAAGCGTGGTATGAGCAGTTCTTC. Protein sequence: CASRDEAWYEQFF.

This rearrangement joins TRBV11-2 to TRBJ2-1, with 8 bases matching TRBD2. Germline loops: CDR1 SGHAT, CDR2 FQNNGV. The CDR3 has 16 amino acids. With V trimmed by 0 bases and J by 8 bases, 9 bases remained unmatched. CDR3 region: CASSLDPGLVFDEQFF. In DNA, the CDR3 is TGTGCCAGCAGCTTAGATCCGGGACTAGTCTTCGATGAGCAGTTCTTC.

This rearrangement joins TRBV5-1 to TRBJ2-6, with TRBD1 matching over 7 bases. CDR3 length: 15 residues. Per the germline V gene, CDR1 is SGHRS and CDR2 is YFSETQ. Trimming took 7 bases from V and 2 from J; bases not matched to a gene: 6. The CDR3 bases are TGCGCCAGCGCTATTACAGGGGCTGGGGCCAACGTCCTGACTTTC. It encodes CASAITGAGANVLTF.

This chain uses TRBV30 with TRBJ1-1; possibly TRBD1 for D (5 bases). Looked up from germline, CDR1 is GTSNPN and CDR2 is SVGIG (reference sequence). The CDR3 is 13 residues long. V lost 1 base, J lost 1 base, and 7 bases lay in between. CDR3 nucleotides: TGTGCCTGGAGTGGACAGTCGAACACTGAAGCTTTCTTT. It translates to CAWSGQSNTEAFF.

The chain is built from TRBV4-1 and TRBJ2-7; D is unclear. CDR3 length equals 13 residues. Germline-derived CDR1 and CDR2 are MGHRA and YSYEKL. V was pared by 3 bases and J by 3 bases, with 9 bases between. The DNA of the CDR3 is TGCGCCAGCAGCCACTCACAAAACTACGAGCAGTACTTC. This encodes CASSHSQNYEQYF.

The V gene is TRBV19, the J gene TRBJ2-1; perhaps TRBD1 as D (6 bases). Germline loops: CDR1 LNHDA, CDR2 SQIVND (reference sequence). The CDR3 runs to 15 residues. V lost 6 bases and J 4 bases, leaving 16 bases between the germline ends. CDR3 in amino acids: CASRAGERGYNEQFF. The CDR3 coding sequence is TGTGCCAGTAGGGCAGGGGAAAGGGGTTACAATGAGCAGTTCTTC.

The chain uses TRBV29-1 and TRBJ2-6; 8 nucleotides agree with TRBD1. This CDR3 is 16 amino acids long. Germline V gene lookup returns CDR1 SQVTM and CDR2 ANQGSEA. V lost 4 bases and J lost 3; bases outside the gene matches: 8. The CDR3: CSVGTLGQGGANVLTF. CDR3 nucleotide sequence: TGCAGCGTTGGGACGCTAGGACAGGGTGGGGCCAACGTCCTGACTTTC.

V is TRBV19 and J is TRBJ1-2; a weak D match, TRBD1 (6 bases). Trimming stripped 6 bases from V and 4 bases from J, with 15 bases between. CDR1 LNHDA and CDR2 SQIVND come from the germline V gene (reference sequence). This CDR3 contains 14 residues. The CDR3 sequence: CASRTQGLGYGYTF. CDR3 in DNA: TGTGCCAGTAGGACACAGGGCCTCGGCTATGGCTACACCTTC.

CDR3 DNA sequence: TGTGCCAGCAGCTTGGGGGGACTAGCCCCCGAATTGGAGCAGTACTTC. Its protein product is CASSLGGLAPELEQYF. The chain combines TRBV13 with TRBJ2-7; 9 bases agree with TRBD2. Germline CDR1 is PRHDT and CDR2 is FYEKMQ (reference sequence). The ends lost 3 bases at V and 7 bases at J; junction bases unmatched: 13. The CDR3 has 16 residues. Together with reference TRBV13 and TRBJ2-7, the CDR3 gives the full variable domain: AAGVIQSPRHLIKEKRETATLKCYPIPRHDTVYWYQQGPGQDPQFLISFYEKMQSDKGSIPDRFSAQQFSDYHSELNMSSLELGDSALYFCASSLGGLAPELEQYFGPGTRLTVT.

For the CDR3, the DNA is TGTGCCAGCCGCCAGGGGGTTCAGCCCCAGCATTTT. This translates into CASRQGVQPQHF. This rearrangement joins TRBV21-1 to TRBJ1-5; TRBD1, the table's D call, lacks a check against the DNA. TRBV21-1 is reported as a pseudogene. This CDR3 has 12 amino acids.

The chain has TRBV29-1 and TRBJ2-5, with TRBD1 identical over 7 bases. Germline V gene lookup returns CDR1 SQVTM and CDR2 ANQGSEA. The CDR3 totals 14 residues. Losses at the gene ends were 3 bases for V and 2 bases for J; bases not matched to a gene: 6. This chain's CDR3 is CSVDKGQTQETQYF. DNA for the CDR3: TGCAGCGTTGATAAGGGACAGACTCAAGAGACCCAGTACTTC.